Described below is a single TCR beta chain sequence and its context. The target antigen is unknown. This CDR3 has 19 residues. Germline CDR1 reads LGHNA; CDR2 reads YNFKEQ. V was pared by 0 bases and J by 7 bases, with 17 bases of the junction left unmatched. The entry originates in a study of OX40 agonist ivuxolimab in advanced cancers. Study information: Ivuxolimab, which is an agonistic anti-OX40 (CD134) antibody, was administered to the patients. Earlier treatment with anti-PD-1, anti-PD-L1 or anti-CTLA-4 was permitted, and 35% to 40% had received some. Study-wide results and limits: Averaged across samples, CD8+ T cells carried more expanded clones than CD4+ did.

Only in-frame clones appear in the TCRdb table, and some are missing; sequencing was by immunoSEQ multiplex PCR. The data contain 82,000 or so clones, approximately 85% of them seen just once; the ten biggest clones take up less than 2.5%. Sampling times: baseline, cycle 4 day 1, cycle 7 day 1. Source: CD4+ or CD8+ T cells sorted from blood, taken in a trial of the OX40 agonist ivuxolimab. This sequence joins TRBV4-2 and TRBJ2-7, with TRBD2 matching 11 bases. The receptor was isolated from an adult with an advanced solid tumor such as melanoma, head and neck, liver or kidney cancer. Written as DNA, the CDR3 is TGTGCCAGCAGCCAAGATCTTTCTAGCGGGGGGACCCCGAGGGGTGAGCAGTACTTC. Residues: CASSQDLSSGGTPRGEQYF.